Included here is one T cell receptor (beta chain) sequence, with context. Its matching antigen is unknown. Assay: immunoSEQ multiplex PCR; the TCRdb copy retains only in-frame clones and omits some. Of about 70,000 clones listed, approximately 78% are singletons. This sample was included in a study of OX40 agonist ivuxolimab in advanced cancers. Study results and caveats: On average, CD8+ T cells showed a greater number of expanded clones than CD4+. Within 6 weeks, CD4+ and CD8+ blood T cells expanded clonally at 0.1 to 3.0 mg/kg.

This receptor was identified in an adult with an advanced solid tumor such as melanoma, head and neck, liver or kidney cancer. Sequenced material: CD4+ or CD8+ T cells sorted from blood, taken in a trial of the OX40 agonist ivuxolimab.

The CDR3 DNA reads TGTGCCAGCAGCCCCCGGGTGGGGGTGCGTACGCAGTATTTT. It encodes CASSPRVGVRTQYF. J is TRBJ2-3 and V is TRBV11-2; D is possibly TRBD1 or TRBD2 (5 bases each). Trimming left V 5 bases short and J 8 bases short, with 17 bases between. In germline, CDR1 is SGHAT, CDR2 FQNNGV. The CDR3 is made up of 14 amino acids.